This passage covers 31 T cell receptor beta chains from one sample sequenced in a study of T-cell memory formation after mild COVID-19. TCRdb reprocessed the 5' RACE reads with MiXCR, giving one entry per CDR3 protein. The data contain hundreds of thousands of distinct CDR3 sequences, over 15% of them seen just once; the ten biggest clones take up around 2%. The specimen was PBMCs or a T cell subset sorted from them (not recorded which). These TCRs come from an adult woman who had mild COVID-19 (a few samples of this study predate the infection). Cell type and time point are not known.

This clonotype appeared a few times. The chain is built from TRBV6-5 and TRBJ2-1, with TRBD2 as a possible D gene (5 bases). CDR1 and CDR2 from the germline V gene are MNHEY and SVGAGI. The CDR3 runs to 15 residues. V gave up 4 bases and J gave up 2 bases, with 12 bases separating them. The DNA for the CDR3 is TGTGCCAGCAGTTCATGGGGAGAGGCCTACAATGAGCAGTTCTTC. Amino acids: CASSSWGEAYNEQFF.

The chain couples TRBV18 to TRBJ1-6, with 9 bases lining up with TRBD1. The germline V gene encodes CDR1 KGHSH and CDR2 LQKENI. The CDR3 is made up of 15 amino acids. V was pared by 8 bases and J by 3 bases, with 5 bases of the junction left unmatched. In DNA form, the CDR3 reads TGTGCCAGCCATGGACAGGGGATCTATAATTCACCCCTCCACTTT. Translated: CASHGQGIYNSPLHF. The full variable domain, with the rest looked up from reference TRBV18 and TRBJ1-6, is NAGVMQNPRHLVRRRGQEARLRCSPMKGHSHVYWYRQLPEEGLKFMVYLQKENIIDESGMPKERFSAEFPKEGPSILRIQQVVRGDSAAYFCASHGQGIYNSPLHFGNGTRLTVT.

The table lists this clonotype with a few counts. The chain combines TRBV24-1 with TRBJ1-2; tentative D call: TRBD1 (5 bases). V was shortened by 3 bases and J by 3 bases, with 7 bases between the two germline ends. In germline, CDR1 is KGHDR, CDR2 SFDVKD. This CDR3 has 13 residues. The CDR3 spells CATSDQTDYGYTF. The CDR3 coding sequence is TGTGCCACCAGTGATCAGACAGACTATGGCTACACCTTC.

V usage is TRBV12-3 or TRBV12-4 and J usage is TRBJ1-5; 7 bases match TRBD1. The V gene end was trimmed by 6 bases and the J gene end by 3 bases; junction bases not matched to a gene: 2. The CDR3 has 13 amino acids. Here the CDR3 reads CASRGQDNQPQHF. DNA for the CDR3: TGTGCCAGCAGAGGACAGGACAATCAGCCCCAGCATTTT.

The rearrangement joins TRBV9 to TRBJ2-7; D may be TRBD2 (5 bases). This CDR3 contains 12 residues. Germline loops: CDR1 SGDLS, CDR2 YYNGEE. Between the trimmed V and J ends, which lost 4 bases and 6 bases, there was a span of 11 bases. In nucleotides, the CDR3 is TGTGCCAGCAGCCATAGCGAGGGCGAGCAGTACTTC. As protein: CASSHSEGEQYF. Supplemented by reference TRBV9 and TRBJ2-7, the full variable domain reads DSGVTQTPKHLITATGQRVTLRCSPRSGDLSVYWYQQSLDQGLQFLIQYYNGEERAKGNILERFSAQQFPDLHSELNLSSLELGDSALYFCASSHSEGEQYFGPGTRLTVT.

With regard to this clonotype: Sequence at one end of the junction differs from germline and may be a read error. This chain joins TRBV19 and TRBJ2-2, with D uncertain. CDR3 length: 14 residues. Germline CDR1 reads LNHDA; CDR2 reads SQIVND (reference sequence). CDR3 in amino acids: CASSPVLNPGELFF. In nucleotides, the CDR3 is TGTGCCAGTAGCCCAGTCTTGAACCCCGGGGAGCTGTTTTTT.

V usage is TRBV7-8 and J usage is TRBJ2-1; no clear D gene. V was trimmed by 6 bases and J by 0 bases, leaving 15 bases between them. The germline gives CDR1 SGHVS, CDR2 FQNEAQ. The CDR3 is made up of 16 amino acids. The CDR3 DNA reads as TGTGCCAGCAGTTCGCCACTTGAGAGCTCCTACAATGAGCAGTTCTTC. This codes for CASSSPLESSYNEQFF.

This clonotype was detected many times. The chain combines TRBV24-1 with TRBJ2-7, with TRBD2 identical over 7 bases. The germline V gene encodes CDR1 KGHDR and CDR2 SFDVKD. CDR3 length equals 13 residues. With 5 bases clipped from V and 3 bases from J, the junction kept 3 bases outside the gene matches. The CDR3 nucleotides are TGTGCCACCAGTGCGGGGGGTTACTACGAGCAGTACTTC. Protein: CATSAGGYYEQYF.

The V call is TRBV28, the J call TRBJ2-7; D tentatively fits TRBD1 or TRBD2 (6 bases each). The CDR3 contains 18 residues. Trimming took 4 bases from V and 2 from J, leaving 24 bases between them. Germline V gene lookup returns CDR1 MDHEN and CDR2 SYDVKM. For the CDR3, the DNA is TGTGCCAGCAGTTGGAAATTGGGTAAAACCGGGGGCACCTACGAGCAGTACTTC. It codes for CASSWKLGKTGGTYEQYF.

This clonotype has a handful of counts. The chain couples TRBV11-3 to TRBJ2-2, with D possibly being TRBD1 or TRBD2 (5 bases each). CDR1 and CDR2 (germline): SGHNT, YENEEA. This CDR3 is built from 17 residues. The germline V and J ends were trimmed by 6 bases and 2 bases, with 19 bases remaining between them. This CDR3 is CASSFLTGTLNTGELFF. In DNA, the CDR3 is TGTGCCAGCAGTTTCCTAACCGGGACCCTAAACACCGGGGAGCTGTTTTTT.

This chain links TRBV5-1 with TRBJ1-5; a possible D gene is TRBD1 (6 bases). The CDR3 is 14 residues long. Germline CDR1 and CDR2: SGHRS and YFSETQ. Trimming pared 4 bases from V and 3 bases from J, leaving 11 bases between. The CDR3 DNA reads as TGCGCCAGCAGCCCTGGACAGCACAATCAGCCCCAGCATTTT. Protein sequence: CASSPGQHNQPQHF.

This chain joins TRBV24-1 and TRBJ1-2; no firm D call. CDR1 KGHDR and CDR2 SFDVKD come from the germline V gene. The CDR3 spans 12 residues. Trimming took 0 bases from V and 10 from J, leaving 8 bases between them. The DNA for the CDR3 is TGTGCCACCAGTGATTTGGACTGGGACTACACCTTC. Protein product: CATSDLDWDYTF.

The V gene is TRBV11-2, the J gene TRBJ2-5; 11 bases fit TRBD2. The CDR3 extends over 16 amino acids. The J segment lost 2 bases and the V segment lost 0 bases, leaving 2 bases of the junction unmatched. Germline CDR1 and CDR2: SGHAT and FQNNGV. The CDR3 DNA sequence: TGTGCCAGCAGCTTAGAGACTAGCGGGGTTCAAGAGACCCAGTACTTC. This codes for CASSLETSGVQETQYF.

V and J are TRBV5-5 and TRBJ2-2, with D possibly being TRBD1 or TRBD2 (7 bases each). V was clipped by 1 base and J by 2 bases, with 12 bases between them. CDR1 SGHKS and CDR2 YYEKEE come from the germline V gene (reference sequence). The CDR3 is 16 residues long. The CDR3 DNA reads as TGTGCCAGCAGCTTGCGGGGGGACAGAAACACCGGGGAGCTGTTTTTT. This encodes CASSLRGDRNTGELFF.

This clonotype was detected a few times. The J gene is TRBJ1-1, the V gene TRBV27; D unclear. This CDR3 region has 15 residues. With 0 bases removed from V and 8 bases from J, the gap between germline ends came to 16 bases. The germline CDR1 and CDR2 sequences are MNHEY and SMNVEV (reference sequence). The CDR3, as DNA: TGTGCCAGCAGTTTATCATGGACGACTATTGCAGAAGCTTTCTTT. As protein: CASSLSWTTIAEAFF.

This clonotype was detected a few times. The V gene is TRBV10-3, the J gene TRBJ2-7; D gene ambiguous. The germline V and J ends were trimmed by 10 bases and 6 bases, with 19 bases remaining between them. Germline V gene lookup returns CDR1 ENHRY and CDR2 SYGVKD. The CDR3 is made up of 13 amino acids. CDR3 nucleotide sequence: TGTGCCACCGCTGACAATGGTTTCGGCGAGCAGTACTTC. This sequence encodes CATADNGFGEQYF.

Worth noting for this clonotype: Its ends do not fully match the called genes, so a read error is possible. The rearrangement joins TRBV29-1 to TRBJ1-2, with unresolved D. Germline V gene sequence: CDR1 SQVTM, CDR2 ANQGSEA. The CDR3 has 15 residues. DNA for the CDR3: TGCAGCGTTGAAGATCGGGCTATAGTAAACTTTGGCTACACCTTC. It codes for CSVEDRAIVNFGYTF.

The gene calls are TRBV7-2 and TRBJ2-5; the match to TRBD1 covers 9 bases. CDR1 SGHTA and CDR2 FQGNSA come from the germline V gene. This CDR3 has 16 residues. Trimming cost V 1 base and J 4 bases; bases outside gene matches: 7. The CDR3 bases are TGTGCCAGCAGCTTAGGCCGGGACAGGGTTAGAGAGACCCAGTACTTC. Amino acid sequence: CASSLGRDRVRETQYF. The variable domain in full, with the rest retrieved from reference TRBV7-2 and TRBJ2-5, is GAGVSQSPSNKVTEKGKDVELRCDPISGHTALYWYRQSLGQGLEFLIYFQGNSAPDKSGLPSDRFSAERTGGSVSTLTIQRTQQEDSAVYLCASSLGRDRVRETQYFGPGTRLLVL.

The sample holds a few counts of this clonotype. The V gene is TRBV7-9, the J gene TRBJ2-5; 9 nucleotides line up with TRBD2. CDR1 and CDR2 from the germline V gene are SEHNR and FQNEAQ (reference sequence). The CDR3 length is 17 residues. V shed 2 bases and J 0 bases; nucleotides not matched to a gene: 7. Written as DNA, the CDR3 is TGTGCCAGCAGCTTACGGTCCCTAGCGGGGTACCAAGAGACCCAGTACTTC. Amino acid sequence: CASSLRSLAGYQETQYF.

The chain uses TRBV12-3 or TRBV12-4 and TRBJ2-7, with 12 bases fitting TRBD2. Trimming removed 0 bases from V and 5 bases from J; junction bases left unmatched: 5. The CDR3 is 16 amino acids. The CDR3 reads CASSLATSGSVHEQYF. The CDR3 region has the DNA TGTGCCAGCAGTTTAGCGACTAGCGGGAGCGTCCACGAGCAGTACTTC.

This clonotype was counted only a few times. The chain is built from TRBV6-1 and TRBJ2-7; D possibly corresponds to TRBD2 (7 bases). CDR3 length equals 15 residues. The germline gives CDR1 MNHNS, CDR2 SASEGT. Deletions cut 1 base from V and 3 bases from J, with 13 bases between. Here the CDR3 reads CASSEVEGGDYEQYF. As DNA, the CDR3 is TGTGCCAGCAGTGAAGTGGAGGGGGGGGACTACGAGCAGTACTTC.

The CDR3 DNA reads as TGTGCCAGCACCGCCCTCTGGACGGGGTTTCAGGGGCAGCCCCAGCATTTT. Protein sequence: CASTALWTGFQGQPQHF. This chain uses TRBV12-3 or TRBV12-4 with TRBJ1-5; D is possibly TRBD1 (6 bases). V was clipped by 7 bases and J by 7 bases, with 26 bases between them. There are 17 residues in the CDR3.

This clonotype was picked up one time. The chain has TRBV4-3 and TRBJ2-5; TRBD2 aligns across 14 bases. V lost 4 bases and J lost 4; bases outside the gene matches: 5. This CDR3 is built from 16 residues. From germline, CDR1 is LGHNA and CDR2 YSLEER. CDR3 DNA sequence: TGCGCCAGCAGCCTCGGAGGGACTAGCGGGAGAGAGACCCAGTACTTC. Protein product: CASSLGGTSGRETQYF.

The chain carries TRBV7-9 and TRBJ1-1; D is perhaps TRBD1 (5 bases). This CDR3 spans 13 amino acids. The V end was cut by 2 bases, the J end by 6 bases, with 10 bases between. Germline CDR1 and CDR2: SEHNR and FQNEAQ (reference sequence). The CDR3 DNA reads TGTGCCAGCAGCTTACAGGGATCCGCTGAAGCTTTCTTT. Translated: CASSLQGSAEAFF.

This chain links TRBV30 with TRBJ1-4; TRBD1 matches 8 bases. There are 19 residues in the CDR3. The germline CDR1 and CDR2 sequences are GTSNPN and SVGIG (reference sequence). The J segment lost 2 bases and the V segment lost 3 bases, leaving 17 bases of the junction unmatched. CDR3 in DNA: TGTGCCTGGAGCAAGAACGGACAGGGAATCCCTGCTACTAATGAAAAACTGTTTTTT. It is translated as CAWSKNGQGIPATNEKLFF.

The genes are TRBV7-8 and TRBJ1-1, with no clear D. CDR1 is SGHVS, CDR2 FQNEAQ, per germline. CDR3 length: 13 residues. Deletions cut 3 bases from V and 11 bases from J, with 16 bases between. In DNA, the CDR3 is TGTGCCAGCAGCTTTAGCCTTGATCTCCGCGCTTTCTTT. The encoded protein is CASSFSLDLRAFF.

The V gene is TRBV7-2, the J gene TRBJ2-3; D unresolved. CDR1 is SGHTA and CDR2 is FQGNSA in the germline V gene. V was cut by 3 bases and J by 5 bases, with 12 bases left in between. The CDR3 has 14 residues. CDR3 in amino acids: CASSFGLGGDTQYF. Here the CDR3 DNA reads TGTGCCAGCAGCTTCGGGCTTGGCGGAGATACGCAGTATTTT.

This clonotype came up many times. The chain combines TRBV6-5 with TRBJ2-3; the D gene is possibly TRBD2 (5 bases). V was trimmed by 6 bases and J by 4 bases, leaving 14 bases between them. Germline CDR1 reads MNHEY; CDR2 reads SVGAGI. The CDR3 has 14 residues. In nucleotides, the CDR3 is TGTGCCAGCAGGGAAGGGCCCGGGGCAGATACGCAGTATTTT. Protein sequence: CASREGPGADTQYF.

This clonotype was seen a few times. V gene TRBV20-1 combines with J gene TRBJ1-2, with TRBD1 identical over 9 bases. With V trimmed by 4 bases and J by 8 bases, 11 bases remained unmatched. The germline V gene has CDR1 DFQATT and CDR2 SNEGSKA (reference sequence). This CDR3 is 14 amino acids long. Written as DNA, the CDR3 is TGCAGTGCTACGGTAGACAGGGGGACGGGCGGCTACACCTTC. Translation gives CSATVDRGTGGYTF.

The table lists this clonotype with a count of one. The chain links TRBV4-1 to TRBJ2-5; TRBD2 agrees at 9 bases. The CDR3 is 17 amino acids. Germline-derived CDR1 and CDR2 are MGHRA and YSYEKL. V trimming: 1 base; J trimming: 0 bases; junction bases outside the gene matches: 6. CDR3 sequence: CASSQGSRGGYQETQYF. For the CDR3, the DNA is TGCGCCAGCAGCCAAGGGTCGCGGGGGGGGTACCAAGAGACCCAGTACTTC.

This clonotype was detected only a few times. J is TRBJ1-1 and V is TRBV29-1; 9 bases agree with TRBD1. The V gene end was trimmed by 6 bases and the J gene end by 1 base; junction bases not matched to a gene: 0. Germline CDR1 is SQVTM and CDR2 is ANQGSEA. The CDR3 loop spans 12 amino acids. The CDR3 DNA is TGCAGCGTGACAGGGGGGAACACTGAAGCTTTCTTT. As protein: CSVTGGNTEAFF.